Following are 26 T cell receptor beta chains from one sample sequenced in a study of blood T cell repertoires in COVID-19. TCRdb's copy holds only in-frame clones and misses some; the assay was immunoSEQ multiplex PCR. The sample yields approximately 250,000 clones, 70% to 90% seen once. The source material was PBMCs or T cells enriched from blood (not recorded which). These TCRs come from a woman aged 30 to 39 who had recovered from COVID-19.

The chain recombines TRBV10-3 with TRBJ1-5; D is perhaps TRBD1 (5 bases). The V end was cut by 7 bases, the J end by 2 bases, with 9 bases between. Germline CDR1 and CDR2: ENHRY and SYGVKD. The CDR3 contains 13 residues. CDR3 coding DNA: TGTGCCATCAAGGGGCCGGGCAATCAGCCCCAGCATTTT. Amino acids: CAIKGPGNQPQHF.

The chain couples TRBV9 to TRBJ2-3; D is possibly TRBD2 (5 bases). The CDR3 totals 16 residues. The V gene lost 0 bases and the J gene lost 1 base, with 12 bases spanning the gap. Germline V lookup: CDR1 SGDLS, CDR2 YYNGEE. CDR3 region: CASSVGPSGGTDTQYF. In DNA form, the CDR3 reads TGTGCCAGCAGCGTAGGCCCCAGCGGAGGCACAGATACGCAGTATTTT.

The chain links TRBV28 to TRBJ2-7, with D possibly matching TRBD1 (6 bases). Trimming took off 5 bases at V and 0 bases at J, with 11 bases between the two ends. This CDR3 has 14 amino acids. Germline V lookup: CDR1 MDHEN, CDR2 SYDVKM. CDR3 loop: CASSRGGSSYEQYF. The CDR3 coding sequence is TGTGCCAGCAGTCGAGGGGGTAGCTCCTACGAGCAGTACTTC.

The genes are TRBV5-4 and TRBJ2-3; weak D call: TRBD1 (7 bases). The CDR3 is 15 residues long. Looked up from germline, CDR1 is SGHNT and CDR2 is YYREEE (reference sequence). V shed 4 bases and J shed 5 bases, with 17 bases lying between them. The CDR3 loop reads CASSDATGEVDTQYF. DNA of the CDR3: TGTGCCAGCAGCGACGCCACAGGGGAGGTAGATACGCAGTATTTT.

The genes are TRBV19 and TRBJ2-1, with D perhaps matching TRBD1 (6 bases). With 2 bases removed from V and 6 bases from J, the gap between germline ends came to 14 bases. Germline V gene lookup returns CDR1 LNHDA and CDR2 SQIVND (reference sequence). The CDR3 runs to 15 residues. The chain's CDR3 is CASSIRGTAGNEQFF. The CDR3 bases are TGTGCCAGTAGTATAAGGGGGACCGCTGGCAATGAGCAGTTCTTC.

The chain combines TRBV11-2 with TRBJ2-7; a possible D gene is TRBD2 (5 bases). In germline, CDR1 is SGHAT, CDR2 FQNNGV. The V gene lost 3 bases and the J gene lost 0 bases, with 9 bases spanning the gap. The CDR3 extends over 14 amino acids. The CDR3 spells CASSLQRSSYEQYF. The CDR3 coding sequence is TGTGCCAGCAGCTTGCAGCGGAGCTCCTACGAGCAGTACTTC.

This clone is a singleton in its sample. The genes are TRBV27 and TRBJ2-2; a possible D gene is TRBD2 (5 bases). Germline V gene sequence: CDR1 MNHEY, CDR2 SMNVEV (reference sequence). The CDR3 extends over 15 amino acids. The ends were cut back, 5 bases at V and 0 bases at J, with 10 bases in the middle. The CDR3 bases are TGTGCCAGCAGTCTCGGTAGCGCGAACACCGGGGAGCTGTTTTTT. Residues: CASSLGSANTGELFF.

The gene calls are TRBV27 and TRBJ1-2; possible D gene TRBD1, 6 bases. Trimming shortened V by 0 bases and J by 6 bases, and 17 bases separated the two germline ends. Per germline, CDR1 MNHEY and CDR2 SMNVEV (reference sequence). This CDR3 spans 16 amino acids. In DNA, the CDR3 is TGTGCCAGCAGTTTATCGAAGTCGGGGGGGCTCGATGGCTACACCTTC. It is translated as CASSLSKSGGLDGYTF.

The chain uses TRBV7-2 and TRBJ2-1; TRBD1 matches 7 bases. Germline V gives CDR1 SGHTA, CDR2 FQGNSA. The CDR3 spans 15 residues. V trimming: 6 bases; J trimming: 2 bases; junction bases outside the gene matches: 7. The CDR3 reads CASSRRQGTYNEQFF. The CDR3 DNA reads as TGTGCCAGCAGTCGACGACAGGGCACCTACAATGAGCAGTTCTTC.

This sequence joins TRBV28 and TRBJ1-3; 10 bases fit TRBD1. The junction had 5 bases not matched to a gene; V was cut back by 5 bases and J by 4 bases. Germline V CDR1 and CDR2: MDHEN, SYDVKM. The CDR3 has 15 amino acids. CDR3 nucleotide sequence: TGTGCCAGCAGTCGGACAGGGGGTACGGGAAACACCATATATTTT. It translates to CASSRTGGTGNTIYF.

V is TRBV19 and J is TRBJ2-7; 8 positions match TRBD2. The CDR3 totals 19 residues. Germline CDR1 LNHDA, CDR2 SQIVND (reference sequence). The J segment lost 3 bases and the V segment lost 1 base, leaving 17 bases of the junction unmatched. CDR3 loop: CASSIGDGRASSGVYEQYF. The CDR3 bases are TGTGCCAGTAGTATAGGTGACGGGAGGGCTTCCTCAGGTGTCTACGAGCAGTACTTC.

This chain's CDR3 is CASSGPTGREQYF. CDR3 coding DNA: TGTGCCAGCAGCGGGCCGACAGGGCGGGAGCAGTACTTC. V gene TRBV9 combines with J gene TRBJ2-7, with 7 bases lining up with TRBD1. CDR1 is SGDLS, CDR2 YYNGEE, per germline. The CDR3 length is 13 residues. V lost 3 bases to trimming and J lost 7 bases; unmatched junction nucleotides: 7.

J is TRBJ1-1 and V is TRBV13; the match to TRBD1 covers 7 bases. CDR3 length equals 15 residues. After removal of 6 bases from V and 4 bases from J, the junction contained 11 bases not matched to a gene. Germline V CDR1 and CDR2: PRHDT, FYEKMQ (reference sequence). CDR3 loop: CASSLTGAAPTEAFF. In DNA, the CDR3 is TGTGCCAGCAGTTTAACAGGGGCGGCCCCCACTGAAGCTTTCTTT.

The chain employs TRBV6-5 and TRBJ1-6, with D possibly TRBD1 on 6 matching bases. This CDR3 region has 15 residues. Between the trimmed V and J ends, which lost 8 bases and 9 bases, there was a span of 20 bases. The germline V gene has CDR1 MNHEY and CDR2 SVGAGI. CDR3: CASRLPGQLLSPLHF. DNA of the CDR3: TGTGCCAGCCGACTCCCGGGACAACTACTTTCACCCCTCCACTTT.

The rearrangement joins TRBV28 to TRBJ2-5, with TRBD2 matching over 8 bases. This CDR3 is 17 amino acids long. Per germline, CDR1 MDHEN and CDR2 SYDVKM. The J segment lost 3 bases and the V segment lost 3 bases, leaving 12 bases of the junction unmatched. The CDR3 spells CASSFILRGGLEETQYF. The CDR3 DNA is TGTGCCAGCAGTTTTATCTTGCGCGGGGGGTTGGAAGAGACCCAGTACTTC.

The gene calls are TRBV6-2 or TRBV6-3 and TRBJ2-4; 10 bases agree with TRBD2. V trimming: 2 bases; J trimming: 7 bases; junction bases outside the gene matches: 14. Germline CDR1 MNHEY, CDR2 SVGEGT. This CDR3 spans 18 amino acids. CDR3 sequence (DNA): TGTGCCAGCAGTTACCCCGCCCGCGGACTAGCGGTCCAGAACATTCAGTACTTC. This sequence encodes CASSYPARGLAVQNIQYF.

The chain combines TRBV2 with TRBJ1-1; D gene uncertain. Germline V lookup: CDR1 SNHLY, CDR2 FYNNEI. Trimming stripped 7 bases from V and 0 bases from J, with 9 bases between. This CDR3 comprises 13 residues. DNA of the CDR3: TGTGCCAGCAATCTGTACATGAACACTGAAGCTTTCTTT. It specifies CASNLYMNTEAFF.

The genes are TRBV5-1 and TRBJ2-7; 7 nucleotides match TRBD1. V dropped 4 bases and J dropped 3; count of bases not matched to a gene: 4. Germline V gene lookup returns CDR1 SGHRS and CDR2 YFSETQ. The CDR3 consists of 13 residues. CDR3 sequence: CASSTGQVYEQYF. The CDR3 bases are TGCGCCAGCAGCACCGGACAGGTCTACGAGCAGTACTTC.

The chain employs TRBV6-5 and TRBJ1-5; D might be TRBD1 (5 bases). CDR3 length: 14 residues. Germline V lookup: CDR1 MNHEY, CDR2 SVGAGI. Trimming left V 0 bases short and J 5 bases short, with 8 bases between. The CDR3 is CASSYSSGDQPQHF. The CDR3 DNA is TGTGCCAGCAGTTACTCGTCGGGGGATCAGCCCCAGCATTTT.

The chain links TRBV19 to TRBJ2-3; a weak D match, TRBD2 (7 bases). Trimming took 4 bases from V and 5 from J, leaving 28 bases between them. From germline, CDR1 is LNHDA and CDR2 SQIVND (reference sequence). The CDR3 is made up of 19 amino acids. CDR3 residues: CASSTYLRSSGTSGDTQYF. CDR3 nucleotides: TGTGCCAGTAGTACGTACCTGCGTTCGAGCGGGACATCGGGAGATACGCAGTATTTT.

This chain connects TRBV19 to TRBJ1-1; possible D gene TRBD1, 5 bases. Trimming stripped 3 bases from V and 5 bases from J, with 13 bases between. Germline V gives CDR1 LNHDA, CDR2 SQIVND (reference sequence). The CDR3 covers 14 residues. CDR3 in DNA: TGTGCCAGTAGTATTGGAGGGGCCGGGACTGAAGCTTTCTTT. It is translated as CASSIGGAGTEAFF.

J is TRBJ1-2 and V is TRBV6-6; D uncertain. Deletions cut 5 bases from V and 4 bases from J, with 8 bases between. This CDR3 has 12 residues. CDR1 and CDR2 from the germline V gene are MNHNY and SVGAGI (reference sequence). CDR3 DNA sequence: TGTGCCAGCAGTCCGGGATTCTATGGCTACACCTTC. This gives the protein CASSPGFYGYTF.

The chain is built from TRBV7-9 and TRBJ2-5; 7 positions agree with TRBD2. V lost 1 base to trimming and J lost 4 bases; unmatched junction nucleotides: 9. The length of the CDR3 is 16 residues. Per the germline V gene, CDR1 is SEHNR and CDR2 is FQNEAQ (reference sequence). In DNA, the CDR3 is TGTGCCAGCAGCTTAGAGCGGGGTGTACTAGGAGAGACCCAGTACTTC. This translates into CASSLERGVLGETQYF.

Here the CDR3 DNA reads TGTGCCAGCAGCTTATTTCCGGGGGTCTCGTCCAATGAGCAGTTCTTC. The encoded protein is CASSLFPGVSSNEQFF. The chain is built from TRBV7-3 and TRBJ2-1, with D maybe TRBD2 (6 bases). V lost 2 bases and J 6 bases, leaving 17 bases between the germline ends. The CDR3 sequence is 16 residues long. In germline, CDR1 is SGHTA, CDR2 FQGTGA.

The rearrangement uses TRBV5-8 and TRBJ2-4, with D possibly TRBD2 on 5 matching bases. The V and J ends lost 4 bases and 0 bases respectively, with 11 bases between them. The length of the CDR3 is 15 residues. The V gene's germline CDR1 is SGHTS and CDR2 YDEGEE. The CDR3 DNA follows: TGTGCCAGCAGCGGGAGAAACCTAGCCAAAAACATTCAGTACTTC. It is translated as CASSGRNLAKNIQYF.

This CDR3 reads CSASYTVGGYTDTQYF. CDR3 bases: TGCAGTGCTAGTTATACAGTGGGAGGCTACACAGATACGCAGTATTTT. V and J are TRBV20-1 and TRBJ2-3; possible D gene TRBD2, 6 bases. The germline CDR1 and CDR2 sequences are DFQATT and SNEGSKA (reference sequence). The CDR3 extends over 16 amino acids. V was clipped by 3 bases and J by 2 bases, with 18 bases between them.